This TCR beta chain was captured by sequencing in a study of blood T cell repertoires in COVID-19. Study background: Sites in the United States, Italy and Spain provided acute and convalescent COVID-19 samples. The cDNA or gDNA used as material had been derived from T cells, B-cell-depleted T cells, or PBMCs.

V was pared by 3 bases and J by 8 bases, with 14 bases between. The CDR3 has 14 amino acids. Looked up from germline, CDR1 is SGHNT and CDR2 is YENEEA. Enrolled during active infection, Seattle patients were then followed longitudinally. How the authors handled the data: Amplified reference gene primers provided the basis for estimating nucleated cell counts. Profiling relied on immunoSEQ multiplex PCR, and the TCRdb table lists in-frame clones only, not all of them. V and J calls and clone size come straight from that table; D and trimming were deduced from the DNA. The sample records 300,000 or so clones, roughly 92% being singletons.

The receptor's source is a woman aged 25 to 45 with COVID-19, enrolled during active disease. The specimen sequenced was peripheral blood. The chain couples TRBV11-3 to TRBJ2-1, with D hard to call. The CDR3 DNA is TGTGCCAGCAGCTTGGGTCACCCAGGCGATGAGCAGTTCTTC. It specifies CASSLGHPGDEQFF. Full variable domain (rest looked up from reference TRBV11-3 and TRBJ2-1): EAGVVQSPRYKIIEKKQPVAFWCNPISGHNTLYWYLQNLGQGPELLIRYENEEAVDDSQLPKDRFSAERLKGVDSTLKIQPAELGDSAVYLCASSLGHPGDEQFFGPGTRLTVL.